The 18 T cell receptor beta chains presented below share a single source sample, sequenced in a study of identical twins (dated by TCRdb to 2016 to 2017). The method behind the library was 5' RACE. This sample was sequenced with an Illumina HiSeq 2000. Starting from the raw public reads, TCRdb applied fastp trimming at Q25, assembled clones with MiXCR and retained in-frame beta chains. Entries are consolidated by CDR3 protein sequence, retaining the most common genes and DNA. The sample records 700,000 to 950,000 distinct CDR3 sequences, 9% to 15% of which are singletons. The top ten clones comprise around 1.5% of the sample. The same sample was also used in a study of yellow fever vaccine responses in identical twins.

The specimen was PBMCs. These receptors came from a woman under 30 in good health.

In its sample, this clonotype was seen a few times. This sequence joins TRBV5-6 and TRBJ2-3; D gene unclear. V lost 0 bases, J lost 6 bases, and 11 bases lay in between. Germline-derived CDR1 and CDR2 are SGHDT and YYEEEE. The CDR3 sequence is 14 residues long. The CDR3 DNA follows: TGTGCCAGCAGCTTGGTCCCTGGTTGGGATACGCAGTATTTT. It specifies CASSLVPGWDTQYF.

The CDR3 DNA follows: TGTGCCAGCAGCTTAGGAGTCGACAGGGGGTACAATGAGCAGTTCTTC. Its protein product is CASSLGVDRGYNEQFF. The J gene is TRBJ2-1, the V gene TRBV7-9; 9 nucleotides align to TRBD1. Germline V CDR1 and CDR2: SEHNR, FQNEAQ (reference sequence). The CDR3 contains 16 residues. V lost 1 base and J lost 4; bases outside the gene matches: 5.

V gene TRBV7-6 combines with J gene TRBJ2-7; TRBD2 is a possible D gene (5 bases). CDR1 is SGHVS, CDR2 FNYEAQ, per germline. The ends were cut back, 4 bases at V and 1 base at J, with 17 bases in the middle. The CDR3 sequence is 16 residues long. The chain's CDR3 is CASSSSVASNSYEQYF. CDR3 DNA sequence: TGTGCCAGCAGCTCCTCGGTAGCGTCAAATTCCTACGAGCAGTACTTC.

This clonotype was seen only a few times. The rearrangement uses TRBV6-1 and TRBJ2-7; D tentatively reads TRBD1 or TRBD2 (5 bases each). This CDR3 has 13 amino acids. V shed 3 bases and J shed 4 bases, with 10 bases lying between them. Looked up from germline, CDR1 is MNHNS and CDR2 is SASEGT. CDR3 bases: TGTGCCAGCAGTGAGGCAGAGGGGTACGAGCAGTACTTC. Protein product: CASSEAEGYEQYF.

This clonotype was picked up a small number of times. The chain combines TRBV10-3 with TRBJ2-7; D remains unclear. V gave up 9 bases and J gave up 3 bases, with 15 bases separating them. Germline CDR1 is ENHRY and CDR2 is SYGVKD. CDR3 size: 13 residues. The CDR3 loop reads CAISQAGLYEQYV. CDR3 nucleotides: TGTGCCATATCCCAGGCAGGCCTCTACGAGCAGTACGTC.

The chain recombines TRBV9 with TRBJ2-1; D is ambiguous. This CDR3 spans 16 amino acids. Germline values: CDR1 SGDLS, CDR2 YYNGEE. V lost 0 bases to trimming and J lost 0 bases, with 10 bases between them. This CDR3 reads CASSVVGWDSYNEQFF. CDR3 DNA: TGTGCCAGCAGCGTAGTCGGGTGGGACTCCTACAATGAGCAGTTCTTC.

The table lists this clonotype with a few counts. The J gene is TRBJ2-1, the V gene TRBV19; the D gene could be TRBD1 or TRBD2 (5 bases each). Trimming took off 8 bases at V and 7 bases at J, with 18 bases between the two ends. Germline-derived CDR1 and CDR2 are LNHDA and SQIVND (reference sequence). The CDR3 has 14 residues. Written as DNA, the CDR3 is TGTGCCAGTCAGAGGGGCATCACGTATAATGAGCAGTTCTTC. Translating it yields CASQRGITYNEQFF.

For the CDR3, the DNA is TGCAGTGCTAGATATGGGCTAGCGCTGGAGCCCTACGAGCAGTACGTC. Amino acid sequence: CSARYGLALEPYEQYV. The chain joins TRBV20-1 to TRBJ2-7; tentative D call: TRBD2 (6 bases). This CDR3 has 16 amino acids. Germline V CDR1 and CDR2: DFQATT, SNEGSKA (reference sequence). Trimming took off 2 bases at V and 2 bases at J, with 19 bases between the two ends.

The rearrangement links TRBV7-9 to TRBJ2-1; D might be TRBD1 (6 bases). CDR1 SEHNR and CDR2 FQNEAQ come from the germline V gene (reference sequence). Trimming took off 1 base at V and 9 bases at J, with 13 bases between the two ends. This CDR3 contains 14 residues. This CDR3 reads CASSLGQGFPEQFF. The CDR3 DNA sequence: TGTGCCAGCAGCTTAGGGCAGGGGTTTCCTGAGCAGTTCTTC.

This CDR3 is CASSDGTGRSNEQYF. The DNA for the CDR3 is TGCGCCAGCAGTGACGGGACAGGGAGGTCAAACGAGCAGTACTTC. The V call is TRBV10-1, the J call TRBJ2-7; 9 nucleotides agree with TRBD1. Losses at the gene ends were 3 bases for V and 5 bases for J; bases not matched to a gene: 8. The CDR3 runs 15 residues. CDR1 is WNHNN and CDR2 is SYGVQD in the germline V gene (reference sequence).

V gene TRBV11-2 combines with J gene TRBJ2-1; 9 nucleotides line up with TRBD1. CDR3 size: 14 residues. CDR1 and CDR2 from the germline V gene are SGHAT and FQNNGV. Trimming removed 3 bases from V and 8 bases from J; junction bases left unmatched: 5. The CDR3 sequence: CASSFGTGLDEQFF. CDR3 nucleotide sequence: TGTGCCAGCAGCTTTGGGACAGGGCTTGATGAGCAGTTCTTC.

The rearrangement links TRBV21-1 to TRBJ2-7; whether TRBD2, the table's D call, matches the DNA was not checked. TRBV21-1 is labeled a pseudogene. This CDR3 contains 16 residues. The CDR3 DNA reads TGTGCCAGCAGCAAAAGGAATAGCGGGAAGACATACGAGCAGTACTTC. This sequence encodes CASSKRNSGKTYEQYF.

This clonotype was seen more than once but under ten times. This sequence joins TRBV5-6 and TRBJ1-2; D is perhaps TRBD1 (6 bases). The V and J ends lost 0 bases and 7 bases respectively, with 7 bases between them. CDR3 length: 12 amino acids. The germline V gene has CDR1 SGHDT and CDR2 YYEEEE. The CDR3 loop is CASSLGGLGYTF. The CDR3 coding sequence is TGTGCCAGCAGCTTGGGGGGGCTTGGCTACACCTTC.

V is TRBV20-1 and J is TRBJ2-3; possibly TRBD1 for D (6 bases). V was clipped by 5 bases and J by 3 bases, with 15 bases between them. From germline, CDR1 is DFQATT and CDR2 SNEGSKA (reference sequence). The CDR3 is 14 amino acids. The CDR3 spells CSAHRDPLTDTQYF. CDR3 bases: TGCAGTGCTCACAGGGACCCCTTAACAGATACGCAGTATTTT.

This clonotype was observed many times. The rearrangement uses TRBV4-1 and TRBJ2-7; the D gene is possibly TRBD1 (5 bases). In germline, CDR1 is MGHRA, CDR2 YSYEKL. V was trimmed by 1 base and J by 3 bases, leaving 22 bases between them. CDR3 length: 18 residues. CDR3 sequence: CASSQADFIGQGGYEQYF. CDR3 coding DNA: TGCGCCAGCAGCCAAGCCGACTTTATCGGGCAGGGTGGCTACGAGCAGTACTTC.

At least ten counts were recorded for this clonotype. The chain has TRBV11-2 and TRBJ2-7; 8 bases agree with TRBD1. The V gene's germline CDR1 is SGHAT and CDR2 FQNNGV. V shed 3 bases, J shed 6 bases, and the junction held 10 bases outside the gene matches. The CDR3 spans 15 residues. The DNA of the CDR3 is TGTGCCAGCAGCTTGAGGGCGGACAGGGTGTCCGAGCAGTACTTC. The encoded protein is CASSLRADRVSEQYF.

This clonotype came up many times. The chain carries TRBV12-3 or TRBV12-4 and TRBJ1-6; tentative D call: TRBD1 (6 bases). The CDR3 covers 16 residues. The V and J ends lost 3 bases and 7 bases respectively, with 16 bases between them. The CDR3 DNA follows: TGTGCCAGCAGTTTTGGGGGGCTCGGTGGGAATTCACCCCTCCACTTT. Translation gives CASSFGGLGGNSPLHF.

This rearrangement joins TRBV19 to TRBJ1-1; possible D gene TRBD1, 5 bases. The ends were cut back, 7 bases at V and 5 bases at J, with 20 bases in the middle. Looked up from germline, CDR1 is LNHDA and CDR2 is SQIVND (reference sequence). The CDR3 loop spans 15 amino acids. The CDR3 loop reads CASTPRGARGTEAFF. DNA of the CDR3: TGTGCCAGTACTCCGAGAGGCGCCCGGGGGACTGAAGCTTTCTTT.